One T cell receptor beta chain is described in this entry. What this receptor recognizes is not known. Base qualities are not provided; no much larger clone lies one nucleotide away. This CDR3 is also generated by other DNA sequences in the sample. The time point label, read with the paper, signifies: baseline before first vaccination. Vaccinee samples were obtained from the UK trials COV001 and COV002, which included a single-blind randomized controlled phase 2/3 trial of AZD1222 (ChAdOx1 nCoV-19) in healthy adults. For TCRbeta chain sequencing, PBMC samples from trial participants were taken at day 0 and at day 28 after the second dose. The CDR3 regions of human TCRbeta chains were analyzed by immunosequencing. Per the source publication's procedure: Repertoire TCRs were checked for matches against a reference library of SARS-CoV-2-specific TCRs that had been generated using the MIRA antigen-specificity platform. Breadth was defined as the fraction of unique TCRs that were SARS-CoV-2-associated, and depth was defined as the fraction of total T cells that were SARS-CoV-2-associated. Using the MIRA data, each spike-specific TCR was assigned both to the spike region to which the TCR was reactive and to a CD4 or CD8 class. Log10-transformed breadth and depth values were compared by one-way ANOVA with Sidak's multiple comparisons tests. In TCRdb, the immuneACCESS table is reduced to in-frame sequences with V and J assigned. These tables do not hold every clone; where another copy was compared, an unresolved V gene accounts for under half, and the others remain unexplained. D and trimming come from the DNA, and the V and J calls and clone size come from that table. Counted in this sample were 200,000 or so clones; around 88% of them appeared once. More than 7% of the sample lies in the top ten.

This entry belongs to a study of T cell responses to AZD1222 COVID-19 vaccine (dated by TCRdb to about 2021). In terms of the full investigation: AZD1222 recipients whose second dose came at about 4 weeks and those whose second dose came at about 12 weeks were combined into one group, since spike-specific TCR depth and breadth did not differ between the two schedules. Trial participants were enrolled into age subgroups of 18-55, 56-69 and 70-plus years, which contained about 150, 27 and 61 TCR-sequenced participants, respectively. TCR sequencing was performed for about 240 trial participants, of whom around 200 were given two doses of AZD1222 and some 26 were given two doses of MenACWY control vaccine.

On the study overall, not on this receptor specifically: The 56-69-year group was small, and its depth increase did not reach significance, likely because of low power. After two AZD1222 doses, spike-specific TCR breadth and depth were significantly higher than at day 0 and than in MenACWY recipients. Participants were mostly white British, with more females than males. The authors suggested clonal diversity may have been underestimated. Because no day 14 peak-response samples were available, the repertoires could be characterized only after the peak T cell response. Reportedly, close to half of the unique spike-specific TCRs recognized epitopes lying outside the regions that are mutated in the B.1.351 and B.1.1.7 variants. Only six AZD1222 recipients were SARS-CoV-2 seropositive at baseline, limiting conclusions about previously exposed vaccinees. The whole spike protein was spanned by vaccine-associated CD4 TCRs, and dominant responses were seen in regions 160-218 and 743-854.

The CDR1 and CDR2 encoded by the germline V gene are KGHSH and LQKENI. The CDR3 runs 13 residues from the cysteine to the phenylalanine. This entry keeps only the CDR3 DNA: 39 bases, framed from base 1. V is pared back by 3 bases and J by 2 bases, with 5 bases lying between the germline termini. The clonotype comes from an adult in good health. The sample in question was peripheral blood, obtained on day 0 of AZD1222 vaccination. The sequence is built from TRBV18 and TRBJ1-5; TRBD1 is a weak D gene call, 5 bases matching. The CDR3 reads as follows: CASSPGGNQPQHF. The DNA sequence is as follows: TGTGCCAGCTCACCGGGGGGCAATCAGCCCCAGCATTTT.